The T cell receptor (beta chain) described here comes from a study of cytomegalovirus exposure and HLA in healthy donors. Study summary: The 90 to 150 validation repertoires were produced on the same platform as the 650 or so repertoires of the first cohort. This was reported in a later analysis. Notes on the study in general: Subsequent analysis found a tendency for first-cohort TCR clusters to co-occur within the 95 to 150 validation repertoires. Among the CMV-associated chains, three were confirmed in vitro as specific for CMV antigens.

To note about this clone: Its antigen is as yet unknown.

Assay used: immunoSEQ multiplex PCR; TCRdb lists only in-frame clones, some missing. The sample includes over 55,000 clones, about nine tenths of them seen just once. The CDR3 has 16 amino acids. Looked up from germline, CDR1 is SGHNT and CDR2 is YYREEE (reference sequence). V shed 0 bases and J 5 bases; nucleotides not matched to a gene: 4. This clonotype originated in a young man in good health and CMV-seronegative. The specimen sequenced was PBMCs. The chain is built from TRBV5-4 and TRBJ2-3, with 12 bases lining up with TRBD2. For the CDR3, the DNA is TGTGCCAGCAGCTTGGTTCTAGCGGGAGGGGGAGATACGCAGTATTTT. This encodes CASSLVLAGGGDTQYF.